The rows below give T cell receptor beta chains drawn from one sample of a study of beta chain features in type 1 diabetes. Generated by immunoSEQ multiplex PCR, the TCRdb table keeps only in-frame clones and is missing some. The sample shows 900,000 or so clones, roughly 16% of them seen only once. Material: naive CD4+ T cells from blood. Every receptor here comes from a woman aged 18-29 years in good health. The CDR3 runs from the conserved cysteine through the conserved F or W. A D gene is named only where the DNA matches it firmly. A clone size is listed for some rows: how often the clone was seen (once, few, many), or a class if it is expanded.

NA	TRBJ2-7	TRBV7-3	few	12	TGTGCCAGCAGCTTACTCCAGGACGAGCAGTACTTC	CASSLLQDEQYF
TRBD1	TRBJ2-5	TRBV18	NA	15	TGTGCCAGCTCACCACTCGGGGACAGTCAAGGGACCCAGTACTTC	CASSPLGDSQGTQYF
NA	TRBJ2-3	TRBV27	NA	17	TGTGCCAGCAGTTTATCCTCCTCCGGGTCCCGGGGAGATACGCAGTATTTT	CASSLSSSGSRGDTQYF
TRBD2	TRBJ2-7	TRBV6-5	NA	15	TGTGCCAGCAGTCCAGCCGGGACTAGCCTCTACGAGCAGTACTTC	CASSPAGTSLYEQYF
NA	TRBJ2-1	TRBV25-1	few	16	TGTGCCAGCAGTGATCTCGGGAGTCCGCGCCTCAATGAGCAGTTCTTC	CASSDLGSPRLNEQFF
TRBD1	TRBJ2-2	TRBV27	few	17	TGTGCCAGCAGTTTGAGGAACAACAGGGGAAACAGCGGGGAGCTGTTTTTT	CASSLRNNRGNSGELFF
TRBD1	TRBJ1-1	TRBV11-1	few	14	TGTGCCAGCAGCCCCGGGACAGGGTCCACTGAAGCTTTCTTT	CASSPGTGSTEAFF
NA	TRBJ2-7	TRBV28	few	13	TGTGCCAGCAGTCAACCCGACCTGTACGAGCAGTACTTC	CASSQPDLYEQYF
NA	TRBJ2-5	TRBV18	NA	12	TGTGCCAGCTCACGGAGTACGGAGACCCAGTACTTC	CASSRSTETQYF
NA	TRBJ2-7	TRBV29-1	few	13	TGCAGCGTTGGTTTGCGGTTCTCCTACGAGCAGTACTTC	CSVGLRFSYEQYF
TRBD1	TRBJ1-1	TRBV28	NA	15	TGTGCCAGCAGGCAGACAGGGGGTTTGTACACTGAAGCTTTCTTT	CASRQTGGLYTEAFF
NA	TRBJ2-7	TRBV28	NA	15	TGTGCCAGCAGTTTAAGGGGTGCGGGGCTTTACGAGCAGTACTTC	CASSLRGAGLYEQYF
NA	TRBJ1-1	TRBV6-6	few	13	TGTGCCAGCGAGGAGGACATGAACACTGAAGCTTTCTTT	CASEEDMNTEAFF
NA	TRBJ1-2	TRBV21-1	few	18	TGTGCCAGCAGCAAAGTCCGCCGGAGATGTTGGCAGACTTATGGCTACACCTTC	CASSKVRRRCWQTYGYTF
NA	TRBJ1-2	TRBV4-3	NA	13	TGCGCCAGCAGCCAAGATGATCGCTATGGCTACACCTTC	CASSQDDRYGYTF
NA	TRBJ2-3	TRBV9	NA	15	TGTGCCAGCAGCGTAGTAGGGGGTGGCACAGATACGCAGTATTTT	CASSVVGGGTDTQYF
NA	TRBJ1-3	TRBV28	few	15	TGTGCCAGCAGTTTCTTGTCGAGCTCTGGAAACACCATATATTTT	CASSFLSSSGNTIYF
NA	TRBJ2-2	TRBV6-1	few	14	TGTGCCAGCAGTGCGATTAGCCACACCGGGGAGCTGTTTTTT	CASSAISHTGELFF
NA	TRBJ2-1	TRBV10-3	NA	14	TGTGCCATCAGTGGTTACCGGGAATACAATGAGCAGTTCTTC	CAISGYREYNEQFF
NA	TRBJ2-4	TRBV6-6	few	14	TGTGCCAGCACCTCAGGTGGGGATAAGAACATTCAGTACTTC	CASTSGGDKNIQYF
NA	TRBJ2-7	TRBV4-2	NA	17	TGTGCCAGCAGCCAAGTTGCTCTAGCAGACAGTAGGCACGAGCAGTACTTC	CASSQVALADSRHEQYF
TRBD2	TRBJ2-5	TRBV11-2	NA	17	TGTGCCAGCAGCTTAAGGAGTAGCGGGAGGGCCGGAAAGACCCAGTACTTC	CASSLRSSGRAGKTQYF
NA	TRBJ1-2	TRBV18	few	13	TGTGCCAGCTCACCAGGACAGAACTATGGCTACACCTTC	CASSPGQNYGYTF
NA	TRBJ1-1	TRBV11-2	NA	12	TGTGCCAGCAGAGGTTTGGGTACTGAAGCTTTCTTT	CASRGLGTEAFF
TRBD2	TRBJ2-1	TRBV4-2	NA	16	TGTGCCAGCAGTCGGGGGGCTAGCGGGAACTACAATGAGCAGTTCTTC	CASSRGASGNYNEQFF
TRBD1	TRBJ2-1	TRBV28	NA	16	TGTGCCAGCAGTTCCCAGGGGGTAAACTCCTACAATGAGCAGTTCTTC	CASSSQGVNSYNEQFF
NA	TRBJ2-1	TRBV6-1	few	14	TGTGCCAGCAGTGAAGGCGGCTCCTACAATGAGCAGTTCTTC	CASSEGGSYNEQFF
NA	TRBJ2-7	TRBV7-2	NA	13	TGTGCCAGCAGCTTAGTGGGGCACTACGAGCAGTACTTC	CASSLVGHYEQYF
TRBD1	TRBJ2-2	TRBV10-3	few	17	TGTGCCATCAGTGGACAGGGGGCTGCACAGAACACCGGGGAGCTGTTTTTT	CAISGQGAAQNTGELFF
NA	TRBJ1-1	TRBV11-2	NA	15	TGTGCCAGCAGCTTAGTCTGGAACGGGGACACTGAAGCTTTCTTT	CASSLVWNGDTEAFF
TRBD2	TRBJ2-7	TRBV14	NA	14	TGTGCCAGCAGTTTGAGCGGGAGGGCCTTCATACTGTACTTC	CASSLSGRAFILYF
NA	TRBJ2-6	TRBV28	NA	16	TGTGCCAGCAGTGTACCCGGTGCTATTGGGGCCAACGTCCTGACTTTC	CASSVPGAIGANVLTF
NA	TRBJ2-7	TRBV11-2	few	16	TGTGCCAGCAGCCCTAGTGGGTTCGGCTCAGGTTACGAGCAGTACTTC	CASSPSGFGSGYEQYF
TRBD1	TRBJ1-1	TRBV2	few	13	TGTGCCAGCAGTGATCCGGGACAGGACGGGGCTTTCTTT	CASSDPGQDGAFF
NA	TRBJ2-7	TRBV7-2	NA	11	TGTGCCAGCAGCCTTCTCTACGAGCAGTACTTC	CASSLLYEQYF
NA	TRBJ1-2	TRBV19	few	14	TGTGCCAGTAGTAGGGAAGCAGACCTCTATGGCTACACCTTC	CASSREADLYGYTF
NA	TRBJ2-7	TRBV23-1	NA	18	TGCGCCAGCAGTCACAGCCCGACCCCTTGGACAACAGCCTACGAGCAGTACTTC	CASSHSPTPWTTAYEQYF
TRBD2	TRBJ2-1	TRBV13	NA	14	TGTGCTAGCAGCCGACTAGCGGGAAACAATGAGCAGTTCTTC	CASSRLAGNNEQFF
NA	TRBJ2-2	TRBV2	NA	14	TGTGCCAGCAGCCGGCAGGTTGGGTTCGGGGAGCTGTTTTTT	CASSRQVGFGELFF
NA	TRBJ1-1	TRBV19	NA	14	TGTGCCAGTAGTATCATTACAGCGAACACTGAAGCTTTCTTT	CASSIITANTEAFF
NA	TRBJ2-7	TRBV27	NA	14	TGTGCCAGCAGTTTAAAGAGTCCTGGTTACGAGCAGTACTTC	CASSLKSPGYEQYF
NA	TRBJ2-1	TRBV11-2	few	15	TGTGCCAGCAGCTTTGGGGGAAGCTCCTACAATGAGCAGTTCTTC	CASSFGGSSYNEQFF